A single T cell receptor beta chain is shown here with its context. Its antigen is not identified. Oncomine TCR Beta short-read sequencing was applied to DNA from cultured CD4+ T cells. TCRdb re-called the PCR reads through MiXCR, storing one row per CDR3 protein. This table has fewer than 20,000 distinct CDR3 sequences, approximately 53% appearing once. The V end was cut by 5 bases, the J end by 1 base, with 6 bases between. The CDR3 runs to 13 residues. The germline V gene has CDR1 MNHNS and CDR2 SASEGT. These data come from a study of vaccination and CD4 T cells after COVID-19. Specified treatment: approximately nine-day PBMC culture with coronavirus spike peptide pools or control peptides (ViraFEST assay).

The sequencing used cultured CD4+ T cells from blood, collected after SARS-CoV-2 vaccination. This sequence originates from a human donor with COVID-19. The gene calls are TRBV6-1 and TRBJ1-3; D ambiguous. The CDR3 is CASSPVSGNTIYF. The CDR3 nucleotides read TGTGCCAGCAGTCCCGTTTCTGGAAACACCATATATTTT.